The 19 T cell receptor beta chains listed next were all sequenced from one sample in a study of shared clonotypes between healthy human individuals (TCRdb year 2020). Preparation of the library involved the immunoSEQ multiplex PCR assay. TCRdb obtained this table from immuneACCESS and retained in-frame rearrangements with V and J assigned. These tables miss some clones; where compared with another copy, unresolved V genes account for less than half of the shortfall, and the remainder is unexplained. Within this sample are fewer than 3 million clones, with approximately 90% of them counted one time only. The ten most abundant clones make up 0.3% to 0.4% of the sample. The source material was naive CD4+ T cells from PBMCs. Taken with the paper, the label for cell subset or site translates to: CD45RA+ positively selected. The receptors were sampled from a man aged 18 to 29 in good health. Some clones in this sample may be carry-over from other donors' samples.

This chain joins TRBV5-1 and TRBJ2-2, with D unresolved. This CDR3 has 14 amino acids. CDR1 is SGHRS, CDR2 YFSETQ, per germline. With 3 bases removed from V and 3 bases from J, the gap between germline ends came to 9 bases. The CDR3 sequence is CASSSRTYTGELFF. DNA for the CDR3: TGCGCCAGCAGCTCGCGGACCTACACCGGGGAGCTGTTTTTT.

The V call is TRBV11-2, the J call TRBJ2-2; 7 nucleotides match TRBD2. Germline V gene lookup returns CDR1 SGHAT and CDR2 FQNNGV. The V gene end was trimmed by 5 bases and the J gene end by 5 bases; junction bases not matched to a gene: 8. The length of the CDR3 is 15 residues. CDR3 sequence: CASSPPGRYTGELFF. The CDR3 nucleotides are TGTGCCAGCAGCCCCCCCGGGAGGTATACCGGGGAGCTGTTTTTT.

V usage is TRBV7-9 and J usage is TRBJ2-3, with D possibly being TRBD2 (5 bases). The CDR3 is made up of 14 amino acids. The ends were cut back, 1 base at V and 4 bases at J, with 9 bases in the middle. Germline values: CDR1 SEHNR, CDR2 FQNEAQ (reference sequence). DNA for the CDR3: TGTGCCAGCAGCTTAGTGGCGGGTTCAGATACGCAGTATTTT. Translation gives CASSLVAGSDTQYF.

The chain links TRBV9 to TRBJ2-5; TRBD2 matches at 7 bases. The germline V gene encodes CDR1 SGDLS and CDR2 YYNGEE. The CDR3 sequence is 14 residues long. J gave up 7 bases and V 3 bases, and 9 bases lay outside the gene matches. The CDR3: CASSAGLTSGTQYF. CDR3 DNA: TGTGCCAGCAGCGCGGGACTAACAAGTGGGACCCAGTACTTC.

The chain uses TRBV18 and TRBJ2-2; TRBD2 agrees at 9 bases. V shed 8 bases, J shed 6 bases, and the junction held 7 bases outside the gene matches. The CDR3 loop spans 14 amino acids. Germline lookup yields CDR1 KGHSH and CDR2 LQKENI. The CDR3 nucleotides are TGTGCCAGCGCGGGGGGACTAGCCTCCGGGGAGCTGTTTTTT. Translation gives CASAGGLASGELFF. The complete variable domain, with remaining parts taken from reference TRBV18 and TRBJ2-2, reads NAGVMQNPRHLVRRRGQEARLRCSPMKGHSHVYWYRQLPEEGLKFMVYLQKENIIDESGMPKERFSAEFPKEGPSILRIQQVVRGDSAAYFCASAGGLASGELFFGEGSRLTVL.

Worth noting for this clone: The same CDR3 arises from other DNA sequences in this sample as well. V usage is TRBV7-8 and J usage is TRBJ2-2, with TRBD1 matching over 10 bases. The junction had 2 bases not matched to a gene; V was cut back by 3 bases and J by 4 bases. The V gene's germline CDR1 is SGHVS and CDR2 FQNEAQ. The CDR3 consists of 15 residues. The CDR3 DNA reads TGTGCCAGCAGCTTTCGGGACAGGGGCACCGGGGAGCTGTTTTTT. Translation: CASSFRDRGTGELFF.

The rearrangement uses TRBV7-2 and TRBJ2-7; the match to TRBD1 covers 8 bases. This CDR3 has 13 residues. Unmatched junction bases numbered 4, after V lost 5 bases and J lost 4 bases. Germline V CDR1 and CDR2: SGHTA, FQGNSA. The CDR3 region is CASSVRQGYEQYF. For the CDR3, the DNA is TGTGCCAGCAGCGTAAGACAGGGGTACGAGCAGTACTTC. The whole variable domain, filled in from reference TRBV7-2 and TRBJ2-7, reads GAGVSQSPSNKVTEKGKDVELRCDPISGHTALYWYRQSLGQGLEFLIYFQGNSAPDKSGLPSDRFSAERTGGSVSTLTIQRTQQEDSAVYLCASSVRQGYEQYFGPGTRLTVT.

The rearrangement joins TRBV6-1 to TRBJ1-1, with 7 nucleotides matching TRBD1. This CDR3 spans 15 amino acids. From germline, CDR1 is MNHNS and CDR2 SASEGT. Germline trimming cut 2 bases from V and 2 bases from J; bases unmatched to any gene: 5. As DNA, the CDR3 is TGTGCCAGCAGTGAATTAGGGGGCGGAAACACTGAAGCTTTCTTT. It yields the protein CASSELGGGNTEAFF.

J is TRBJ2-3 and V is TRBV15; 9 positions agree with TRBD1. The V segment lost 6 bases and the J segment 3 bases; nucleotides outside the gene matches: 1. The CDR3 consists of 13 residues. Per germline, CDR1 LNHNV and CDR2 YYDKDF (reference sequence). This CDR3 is CATRGQGTDTQYF. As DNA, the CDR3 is TGTGCCACCAGGGGACAGGGAACAGATACGCAGTATTTT.

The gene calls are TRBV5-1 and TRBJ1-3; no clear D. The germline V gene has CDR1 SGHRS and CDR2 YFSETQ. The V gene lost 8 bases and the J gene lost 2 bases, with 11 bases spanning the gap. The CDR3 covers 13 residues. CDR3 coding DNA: TGCGCCAGTAGAGGAGGAACTGGAAACACCATATATTTT. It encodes CASRGGTGNTIYF.

CDR3 sequence (DNA): TGTGCCAGCAGCTTAAGCGGCAGGGCCCTCGGGGCCAACGTCCTGACTTTC. It yields the protein CASSLSGRALGANVLTF. The V call is TRBV11-2, the J call TRBJ2-6; possibly TRBD1 or TRBD2 for D (5 bases each). CDR1 is SGHAT and CDR2 is FQNNGV in the germline V gene. The V end lost 2 bases, the J end lost 4 bases, and 15 bases lay between the germline ends. The CDR3 has 17 residues.

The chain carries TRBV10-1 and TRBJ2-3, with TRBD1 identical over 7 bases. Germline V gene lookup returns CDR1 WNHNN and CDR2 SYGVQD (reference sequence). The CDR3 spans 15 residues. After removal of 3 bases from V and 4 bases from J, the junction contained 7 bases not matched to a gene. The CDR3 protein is CASSDTQGPPDTQYF. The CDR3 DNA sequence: TGCGCCAGCAGTGACACACAGGGGCCCCCAGATACGCAGTATTTT.

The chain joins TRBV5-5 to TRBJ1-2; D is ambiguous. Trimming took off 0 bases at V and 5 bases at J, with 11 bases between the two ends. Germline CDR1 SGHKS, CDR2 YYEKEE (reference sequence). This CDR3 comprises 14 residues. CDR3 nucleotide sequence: TGTGCCAGCAGCTTGGGGGCCCTTCCGTATGGCTACACCTTC. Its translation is CASSLGALPYGYTF.

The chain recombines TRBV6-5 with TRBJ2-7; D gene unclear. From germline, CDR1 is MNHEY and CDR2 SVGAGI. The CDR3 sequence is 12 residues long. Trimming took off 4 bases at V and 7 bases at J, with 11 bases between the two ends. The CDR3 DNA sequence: TGTGCCAGCAGTTTTGCTCCGGATGAGCAGTACTTC. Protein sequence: CASSFAPDEQYF.

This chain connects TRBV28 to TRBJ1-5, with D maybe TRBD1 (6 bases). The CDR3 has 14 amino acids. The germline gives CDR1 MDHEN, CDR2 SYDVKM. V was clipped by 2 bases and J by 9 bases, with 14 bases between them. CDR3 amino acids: CASSLKDSTGPQHF. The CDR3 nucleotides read TGTGCCAGCAGTTTAAAGGACAGCACGGGGCCCCAGCATTTT.

In DNA, the CDR3 is TGTGCCAGCAGTGTGGGACTAGCGGGAAACACAGATACGCAGTATTTT. It specifies CASSVGLAGNTDTQYF. The rearrangement links TRBV6-1 to TRBJ2-3, with TRBD2 identical over 13 bases. The J segment lost 2 bases and the V segment lost 4 bases, leaving 3 bases of the junction unmatched. Germline V lookup: CDR1 MNHNS, CDR2 SASEGT. CDR3 length equals 16 residues.

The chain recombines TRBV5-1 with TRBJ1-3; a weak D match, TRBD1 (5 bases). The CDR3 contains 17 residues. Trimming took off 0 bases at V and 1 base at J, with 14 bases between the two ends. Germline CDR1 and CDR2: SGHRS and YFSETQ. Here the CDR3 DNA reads TGCGCCAGCAGCTTGGTTCCCCAGGGCCTATCTGGAAACACCATATATTTT. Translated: CASSLVPQGLSGNTIYF.

The DNA of the CDR3 is TGTGCCAGCAGTTACTCGAGCGGGAAGGGGACCGGGGAGCTGTTTTTT. This sequence encodes CASSYSSGKGTGELFF. The V and J genes are TRBV6-5 and TRBJ2-2; 7 nucleotides match TRBD2. CDR3 length equals 16 residues. The germline V gene encodes CDR1 MNHEY and CDR2 SVGAGI. V lost 0 bases and J lost 5; bases outside the gene matches: 6.

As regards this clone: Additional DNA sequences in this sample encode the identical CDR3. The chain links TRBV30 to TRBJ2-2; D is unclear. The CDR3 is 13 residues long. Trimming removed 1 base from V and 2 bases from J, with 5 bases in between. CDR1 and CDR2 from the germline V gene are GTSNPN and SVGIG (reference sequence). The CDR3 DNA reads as TGTGCCTGGAGTGCCCAAAACACCGGGGAGCTGTTTTTT. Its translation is CAWSAQNTGELFF.